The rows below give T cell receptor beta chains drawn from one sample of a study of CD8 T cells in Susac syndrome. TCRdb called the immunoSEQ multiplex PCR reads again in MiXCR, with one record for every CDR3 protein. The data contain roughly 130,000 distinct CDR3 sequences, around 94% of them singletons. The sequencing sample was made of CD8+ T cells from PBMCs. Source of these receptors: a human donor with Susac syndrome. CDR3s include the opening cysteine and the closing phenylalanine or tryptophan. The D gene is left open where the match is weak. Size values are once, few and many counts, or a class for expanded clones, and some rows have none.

cdr3_aa: CAISEQTSNTQYF; cdr3_nt: TGTGCCATCAGTGAGCAGACTAGCAATACGCAGTATTTT; v_call: TRBV10-3; clone_size: once; j_call: TRBJ2-3; d_call: TRBD2
cdr3_aa: CASSMDRDRYNEQFF; cdr3_nt: TGTGCCAGTAGTATGGATAGGGATCGCTACAATGAGCAGTTCTTC; v_call: TRBV19; clone_size: NA; j_call: TRBJ2-1; d_call: NA
cdr3_aa: CSARPSLAHTDTQYF; cdr3_nt: TGCAGTGCCCGCCCGAGTTTAGCGCATACAGATACGCAGTATTTT; v_call: TRBV20-1; clone_size: NA; j_call: TRBJ2-3; d_call: NA
cdr3_aa: CASSQGAIAANTEAFF; cdr3_nt: TGCGCCAGCAGCCAAGGAGCTATCGCGGCGAACACTGAAGCTTTCTTT; v_call: TRBV4-3; clone_size: NA; j_call: TRBJ1-1; d_call: NA
cdr3_aa: CASSQEGGAYEQYF; cdr3_nt: TGCGCCAGCAGCCAAGAGGGGGGCGCCTACGAGCAGTACTTC; v_call: TRBV4-3; clone_size: NA; j_call: TRBJ2-7; d_call: NA
cdr3_aa: CSVEGGYEETQYF; cdr3_nt: TGCAGCGTTGAGGGGGGTTATGAAGAGACCCAGTACTTC; v_call: TRBV29-1; clone_size: NA; j_call: TRBJ2-5; d_call: NA
cdr3_aa: CASSQDSPGGTQYF; cdr3_nt: TGTGCCAGCAGCCAAGATAGCCCGGGGGGTACGCAGTATTTT; v_call: TRBV3-1; clone_size: NA; j_call: TRBJ2-3; d_call: TRBD2
cdr3_aa: CASSPYTGRTDTQYF; cdr3_nt: TGTGCCAGCTCACCCTATACGGGACGCACAGATACGCAGTATTTT; v_call: TRBV18; clone_size: NA; j_call: TRBJ2-3; d_call: NA
cdr3_aa: CASSVGGEQFF; cdr3_nt: TGTGCCAGCAGTGTGGGGGGTGAGCAGTTCTTC; v_call: TRBV25-1; clone_size: NA; j_call: TRBJ2-1; d_call: NA
cdr3_aa: CASKWRGGRGDTQYF; cdr3_nt: TGTGCCAGCAAATGGCGGGGGGGCCGGGGAGATACGCAGTATTTT; v_call: TRBV5-8; clone_size: NA; j_call: TRBJ2-3; d_call: TRBD2
cdr3_aa: CASSQDRAGDEKLFF; cdr3_nt: TGCGCCAGCAGCCAAGATAGGGCAGGGGATGAAAAACTGTTTTTT; v_call: TRBV4-3; clone_size: NA; j_call: TRBJ1-4; d_call: NA
cdr3_aa: CASSQELKGNYEQYF; cdr3_nt: TGCGCCAGCAGCCAAGAACTAAAGGGGAACTACGAGCAGTACTTC; v_call: TRBV4-1; clone_size: NA; j_call: TRBJ2-7; d_call: NA
cdr3_aa: CASSPSVKGNQPQHF; cdr3_nt: TGTGCCAGCAGTCCCTCCGTGAAGGGGAATCAGCCCCAGCATTTT; v_call: TRBV6-5; clone_size: NA; j_call: TRBJ1-5; d_call: NA
cdr3_aa: CASSVGLQGLNEKLFF; cdr3_nt: TGTGCCAGCAGCGTAGGTTTACAGGGTTTAAATGAAAAACTGTTTTTT; v_call: TRBV9; clone_size: NA; j_call: TRBJ1-4; d_call: NA
cdr3_aa: CASSFRQSNQPQHF; cdr3_nt: TGTGCCAGCAGCTTCCGACAAAGCAATCAGCCCCAGCATTTT; v_call: TRBV13; clone_size: NA; j_call: TRBJ1-5; d_call: NA
cdr3_aa: CASSQELPADTQYF; cdr3_nt: TGTGCCAGCAGCCAAGAGCTCCCCGCGGATACGCAGTATTTT; v_call: TRBV3-1; clone_size: NA; j_call: TRBJ2-3; d_call: NA
cdr3_aa: CASSSRDLYGYTF; cdr3_nt: TGTGCCAGCAGCTCCAGGGATCTCTATGGCTACACCTTC; v_call: TRBV7-9; clone_size: NA; j_call: TRBJ1-2; d_call: NA
cdr3_aa: CASSQEPTLSYEQYF; cdr3_nt: TGCGCCAGCAGCCAAGAACCGACGCTTTCCTACGAGCAGTACTTC; v_call: TRBV4-1; clone_size: once; j_call: TRBJ2-7; d_call: NA
cdr3_aa: CSASGGETDTQYF; cdr3_nt: TGCAGCGCCAGCGGGGGGGAAACAGATACGCAGTATTTT; v_call: TRBV29-1; clone_size: NA; j_call: TRBJ2-3; d_call: TRBD2
cdr3_aa: CASSILAIDSYNEQFF; cdr3_nt: TGTGCCAGTAGTATACTTGCAATTGACTCCTACAATGAGCAGTTCTTC; v_call: TRBV19; clone_size: NA; j_call: TRBJ2-1; d_call: NA
cdr3_aa: CASSQLAGEQETQYF; cdr3_nt: TGCGCCAGCAGCCAGCTAGCGGGGGAACAAGAGACCCAGTACTTC; v_call: TRBV4-1; clone_size: NA; j_call: TRBJ2-5; d_call: TRBD2
cdr3_aa: CSATIAGPSYEQYF; cdr3_nt: TGCAGTGCGACCATAGCGGGGCCCTCCTACGAGCAGTACTTC; v_call: TRBV20-1; clone_size: NA; j_call: TRBJ2-7; d_call: TRBD2
cdr3_aa: CASSLEAGMNTEAFF; cdr3_nt: TGTGCCAGCAGCTTGGAGGCGGGCATGAACACTGAAGCTTTCTTT; v_call: TRBV5-4; clone_size: few; j_call: TRBJ1-1; d_call: NA
cdr3_aa: CASSEPYLREQYF; cdr3_nt: TGTGCCAGCAGTGAACCCTACTTACGGGAGCAGTACTTC; v_call: TRBV6-1; clone_size: NA; j_call: TRBJ2-7; d_call: NA